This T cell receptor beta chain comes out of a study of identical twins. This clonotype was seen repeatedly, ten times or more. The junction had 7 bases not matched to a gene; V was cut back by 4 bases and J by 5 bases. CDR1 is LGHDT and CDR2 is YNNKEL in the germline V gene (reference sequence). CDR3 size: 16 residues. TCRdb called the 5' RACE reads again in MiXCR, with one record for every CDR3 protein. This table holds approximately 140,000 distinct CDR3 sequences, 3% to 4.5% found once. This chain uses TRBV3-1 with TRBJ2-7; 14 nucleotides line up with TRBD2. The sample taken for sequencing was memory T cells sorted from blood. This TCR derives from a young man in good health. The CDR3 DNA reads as TGTGCCAGCAGCCTAGGGACTAGCGGGAGACTTAACGAGCAGTACTTC. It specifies CASSLGTSGRLNEQYF.